This T cell receptor beta chain originates from a study of PD-1 blockade in mismatch repair-deficient tumors. About the research overall: All were previously treated, progressing patients with around eleven mismatch repair-deficient cancer types.

Overall study results and limits: Tumor-resident clones, often absent from pretreatment blood, expanded after pembrolizumab and then contracted.

Profiling relied on immunoSEQ multiplex PCR, and the TCRdb table lists in-frame clones only, not all of them. The sample lists approximately 23,000 clones; less than 85% were seen once. Mismatch repair deficiency was confirmed in all patients, by PCR or immunohistochemistry. The TCR-sequenced patients were a few responders to pembrolizumab. Worth noting for this clone: As yet, its antigen is unknown.

V shed 3 bases and J shed 1 base, with 16 bases lying between them. This CDR3 region has 16 residues. In germline, CDR1 is KGHSH, CDR2 LQKENI. The V call is TRBV18, the J call TRBJ2-7; a possible D gene is TRBD2 (6 bases). Source: PBMCs, taken before pembrolizumab treatment. The sequence was collected from an adult with mismatch repair-deficient cancer. As DNA, the CDR3 is TGTGCCAGCTCACCCAGGGAGGCCCTGCTATCCTACGAGCAGTACTTC. As protein: CASSPREALLSYEQYF.